A single sample is the source of the 27 T cell receptor beta chains below, sequenced in a study of Ad26.COV2.S vaccination and SARS-CoV-2 variants. Documented treatment: roughly 20 received Ad26.COV2.S at low or high dose, single or two shots; about 5 received placebo; per-sample allocation not given. The samples date from day 63 after the first vaccine or placebo injection. The data were produced by immunoSEQ multiplex PCR, yet TCRdb's version contains in-frame clones alone and is incomplete. This table holds around 400,000 clones, roughly 85% found once. The sequences come from peripheral blood, collected in a trial of Ad26.COV2.S vaccine versus placebo. These receptor sequences come from a person aged 18-60 years who received the Ad26.COV2.S COVID-19 vaccine or a placebo.

This chain uses TRBV3-1 (or the pseudogene TRBV3-2) with TRBJ2-3, with TRBD2 matching over 7 bases. CDR3 length: 18 residues. Looked up from germline, CDR1 is LGHDT and CDR2 is YNNKEL (reference sequence). Germline trimming cut 0 bases from V and 4 bases from J; bases unmatched to any gene: 13. CDR3 bases: TGTGCCAGCAGCCAAGAAAGGTTCACGGGGGGATTGGCAGATACGCAGTATTTT. Its translation is CASSQERFTGGLADTQYF.

Remarks on this clone: The identical CDR3 is also encoded by other nucleotide sequences in the sample. The chain recombines TRBV18 with TRBJ1-5; D is uncertain. The V gene's germline CDR1 is KGHSH and CDR2 LQKENI. V was shortened by 5 bases and J by 0 bases, with 5 bases between the two germline ends. The CDR3 runs 13 residues. The CDR3 nucleotides are TGTGCCAGCTCAGTAGATAGCAATCAGCCCCAGCATTTT. It is translated as CASSVDSNQPQHF.

V and J are TRBV2 and TRBJ2-7; 7 bases agree with TRBD2. Losses at the gene ends were 1 base for V and 7 bases for J; bases not matched to a gene: 10. Germline lookup yields CDR1 SNHLY and CDR2 FYNNEI. The CDR3 covers 15 residues. CDR3 sequence: CASSEGEGLSWEQYF. The DNA of the CDR3 is TGTGCCAGCAGTGAAGGGGAGGGACTGTCGTGGGAGCAGTACTTC.

This chain connects TRBV6-2 or TRBV6-3 to TRBJ2-7, with D unresolved. V lost 2 bases to trimming and J lost 3 bases, with 5 bases between them. The CDR3 loop spans 12 amino acids. Germline CDR1 reads MNHEY; CDR2 reads SVGEGT. This CDR3 reads CASSYLDYEQYF. In nucleotides, the CDR3 is TGTGCCAGCAGTTACCTAGACTACGAGCAGTACTTC.

The chain joins TRBV18 to TRBJ2-1; a possible D gene is TRBD2 (6 bases). The CDR3 contains 13 residues. V lost 6 bases, J lost 9 bases, and 15 bases lay in between. Germline CDR1 KGHSH, CDR2 LQKENI. CDR3 in DNA: TGTGCCAGCTCCCCCTTGGGAGGTGGTGAGCAGTTCTTC. It specifies CASSPLGGGEQFF.

The chain carries TRBV4-2 and TRBJ1-6; D unresolved. Germline V CDR1 and CDR2: LGHNA, YNFKEQ. V lost 0 bases, J lost 7 bases, and 13 bases lay in between. The CDR3 length is 16 residues. The CDR3, as DNA: TGTGCCAGCAGCCAAGACCCGTTGAGGAAGAATTCACCCCTCCACTTT. It codes for CASSQDPLRKNSPLHF.

The chain recombines TRBV7-2 with TRBJ2-1; D might be TRBD2 (5 bases). The CDR3 has 16 residues. In germline, CDR1 is SGHTA, CDR2 FQGNSA. Trimming left V 5 bases short and J 8 bases short, with 22 bases between. CDR3 nucleotide sequence: TGTGCCAGCAGCCCATTCGGGAACATCCTACAATATGAGCAGTTCTTC. It is translated as CASSPFGNILQYEQFF.

This chain links TRBV28 with TRBJ1-2; D gene uncertain. CDR1 MDHEN and CDR2 SYDVKM come from the germline V gene. The CDR3 consists of 13 residues. Trimming pared 2 bases from V and 8 bases from J, leaving 12 bases between. DNA for the CDR3: TGTGCCAGCAGTTTAATGCGTCTGGGGGGCTACACCTTC. It specifies CASSLMRLGGYTF.

The chain combines TRBV5-1 with TRBJ2-2; 7 bases agree with TRBD2. The germline gives CDR1 SGHRS, CDR2 YFSETQ. The CDR3 totals 14 residues. V lost 4 bases, J lost 4 bases, and 4 bases stayed unmatched. The CDR3 protein is CASSGSGFTGELFF. CDR3 DNA: TGCGCCAGCAGCGGTAGCGGGTTCACCGGGGAGCTGTTTTTT.

The genes are TRBV2 and TRBJ2-7; D is unresolved. CDR1 SNHLY and CDR2 FYNNEI come from the germline V gene. The CDR3 extends over 11 amino acids. V shed 4 bases and J shed 9 bases, with 10 bases lying between them. The CDR3 protein is CASSGVGRQYF. CDR3 sequence (DNA): TGTGCCAGCAGTGGCGTGGGCCGGCAGTACTTC.

The chain has TRBV6-2 or TRBV6-3 and TRBJ1-2; D may be TRBD1 (5 bases). The CDR3 contains 16 residues. Between the trimmed V and J ends, which lost 5 bases and 5 bases, there was a span of 21 bases. Germline CDR1 is MNHEY and CDR2 is SVGEGT. The DNA of the CDR3 is TGTGCCAGCAGTGGAAGACAGCAGGTCTCGGGGTATGGCTACACCTTC. It specifies CASSGRQQVSGYGYTF.

The V gene is TRBV5-5, the J gene TRBJ1-6; D is unresolved. Germline assignment: CDR1 SGHKS and CDR2 YYEKEE (reference sequence). V gave up 0 bases and J gave up 13 bases, with 11 bases separating them. The CDR3 sequence is 13 residues long. The CDR3 DNA sequence: TGTGCCAGCAGCTTGGGGGCGGGAGTCCCCCTCCACTTT. Translating it yields CASSLGAGVPLHF. The full variable domain, with the rest looked up from reference TRBV5-5 and TRBJ1-6, is DAGVTQSPTHLIKTRGQQVTLRCSPISGHKSVSWYQQVLGQGPQFIFQYYEKEERGRGNFPDRFSARQFPNYSSELNVNALLLGDSALYLCASSLGAGVPLHFGNGTRLTVT.

This clone was picked up a small number of times. CDR3 nucleotides: TGTGCCAGCTCACCACTTGACAGGGGTGGAAACACCATATATTTT. Its protein product is CASSPLDRGGNTIYF. The genes are TRBV18 and TRBJ1-3, with TRBD1 identical over 8 bases. The CDR3 has 15 residues. Germline assignment: CDR1 KGHSH and CDR2 LQKENI. V was clipped by 1 base and J by 3 bases; unmatched bases: 2.

CDR3 loop: CATSQDTGELFF. The CDR3 DNA follows: TGTGCCACCAGCCAGGACACCGGGGAGCTGTTTTTT. The V and J genes are TRBV24-1 and TRBJ2-2; no clear D. CDR1 and CDR2 from the germline V gene are KGHDR and SFDVKD. Trimming shortened V by 7 bases and J by 3 bases, and 5 bases separated the two germline ends. The CDR3 spans 12 residues.

This chain links TRBV6-6 with TRBJ1-3, with a possible D match to TRBD1 (5 bases). The V end was cut by 2 bases, the J end by 0 bases, with 11 bases between. The CDR3 covers 16 residues. CDR1 is MNHNY and CDR2 is SVGAGI in the germline V gene (reference sequence). As DNA, the CDR3 is TGTGCCAGCAGTTACGGGAGAGGGGCCTCTGGAAACACCATATATTTT. This gives the protein CASSYGRGASGNTIYF.

The chain has TRBV18 and TRBJ2-7; no firm D call. V lost 3 bases and J 4 bases, leaving 10 bases between the germline ends. The CDR3 consists of 13 residues. Germline V gene data show CDR1 as KGHSH and CDR2 as LQKENI. The CDR3 loop is CASSPLDGYEQYF. The CDR3 DNA is TGTGCCAGCTCACCCCTGGACGGGTACGAGCAGTACTTC.

This chain connects TRBV28 to TRBJ2-3; D gene unclear. V gave up 2 bases and J gave up 2 bases, with 8 bases separating them. Per the germline V gene, CDR1 is MDHEN and CDR2 is SYDVKM. This CDR3 has 14 amino acids. The CDR3: CASSLSRFTDTQYF. The CDR3 DNA is TGTGCCAGCAGTTTAAGCAGGTTCACAGATACGCAGTATTTT.

The V gene is TRBV30, the J gene TRBJ2-7; D not resolved. The CDR3 is made up of 12 amino acids. The germline CDR1 and CDR2 sequences are GTSNPN and SVGIG (reference sequence). Trimming left V 5 bases short and J 1 base short, with 9 bases between. CDR3: CAWDGGSYEQYF. The CDR3 nucleotides are TGTGCCTGGGATGGCGGTTCCTACGAGCAGTACTTC.

The table lists this clone with a count of one. The V call is TRBV7-2, the J call TRBJ2-3; unclear D gene. The length of the CDR3 is 13 residues. Deletions cut 5 bases from V and 0 bases from J, with 6 bases between. In germline, CDR1 is SGHTA, CDR2 FQGNSA. CDR3 coding DNA: TGTGCCAGCAGCCGTACTAGCACAGATACGCAGTATTTT. Amino acid sequence: CASSRTSTDTQYF.

V is TRBV5-1 and J is TRBJ2-3, with D hard to call. Germline CDR1 reads SGHRS; CDR2 reads YFSETQ. The CDR3 loop spans 15 amino acids. Trimming took off 3 bases at V and 0 bases at J, with 11 bases between the two ends. The CDR3 coding sequence is TGCGCCAGCAGCTCGGTGTGGGCTAGCACAGATACGCAGTATTTT. This sequence encodes CASSSVWASTDTQYF.

This chain links TRBV29-1 with TRBJ2-5; weak D call: TRBD2 (7 bases). Per the germline V gene, CDR1 is SQVTM and CDR2 is ANQGSEA. The CDR3 has 12 residues. V lost 8 bases to trimming and J lost 2 bases, with 12 bases between them. Here the CDR3 DNA reads TGCAGCTCCGGGGGGCCGCAAGAGACCCAGTACTTC. Its translation: CSSGGPQETQYF.

This chain joins TRBV2 and TRBJ2-3, with 7 bases fitting TRBD2. CDR3 length: 14 residues. Germline V gene sequence: CDR1 SNHLY, CDR2 FYNNEI. V was pared by 10 bases and J by 2 bases, with 9 bases of the junction left unmatched. The CDR3, as DNA: TGTGCCATCAACAAGCTAGCGGACACAGATACGCAGTATTTT. This codes for CAINKLADTDTQYF.

The rearrangement joins TRBV21-1 to TRBJ2-1; the D call in the table, TRBD2, was not verified against the DNA. TRBV21-1 is assigned pseudogene status. The CDR3 sequence is 19 residues long. The CDR3: CASSLRWASGRVPYNEQFF. The CDR3 DNA reads as TGTGCCAGCAGCCTCCGTTGGGCTAGCGGGAGGGTCCCCTACAATGAGCAGTTCTTC.

The chain employs TRBV6-5 and TRBJ2-7, with 8 positions matching TRBD2. The CDR3 loop spans 16 amino acids. Germline lookup yields CDR1 MNHEY and CDR2 SVGAGI. J lost 6 bases, V lost 0 bases, and 10 bases had no gene match. The CDR3 protein is CASSYSPGRALAEQYF. CDR3 bases: TGTGCCAGCAGTTACTCTCCCGGGAGGGCCCTTGCCGAGCAGTACTTC.

This chain connects TRBV12-1 to TRBJ1-1. TRBV12-1 is classified as a pseudogene. CDR3 length: 14 residues. The chain's CDR3 is CASTVGNMNTEAFF. For the CDR3, the DNA is TGTGCCAGCACCGTGGGGAACATGAACACTGAAGCTTTCTTT.

V is TRBV7-2 and J is TRBJ2-7, with D uncertain. Germline-derived CDR1 and CDR2 are SGHTA and FQGNSA. The CDR3 runs to 15 residues. Trimming left V 1 base short and J 2 bases short, with 12 bases between. CDR3 nucleotide sequence: TGTGCCAGCAGCTTAGGGAGCACGGCAACCTACGAGCAGTACTTC. The encoded protein is CASSLGSTATYEQYF.

This rearrangement joins TRBV7-9 to TRBJ1-1; D gene unclear. V was shortened by 4 bases and J by 0 bases, with 9 bases between the two germline ends. The CDR3 consists of 14 residues. Germline V gives CDR1 SEHNR, CDR2 FQNEAQ (reference sequence). The CDR3 DNA is TGTGCCAGCAGCTCCGGGCACTTGAACACTGAAGCTTTCTTT. Its protein is CASSSGHLNTEAFF.